Here is one T cell receptor (beta chain) with its context. Source study methods: For nucleated cells, counts were estimated from reference gene primer amplification. Produced via immunoSEQ multiplex PCR; TCRdb's table is partial and in-frame only. V, J and clone size reflect that table, while D and trimming were determined from the DNA. The sample yields more than 60,000 clones, 70% to 90% seen once. The sample comes from a study of blood T cell repertoires in COVID-19. The sequencing sample was made of peripheral blood. This sequence originates from a man aged 55-75 years with acute or convalescent COVID-19.

The chain's CDR3 is CASGRDTNQPQHF. CDR3 nucleotides: TGTGCCAGTGGCCGGGACACCAATCAGCCCCAGCATTTT. The J gene is TRBJ1-5, the V gene TRBV2, with TRBD1 as a possible D gene (6 bases). The CDR3 runs 13 residues. V lost 9 bases and J lost 3, with 12 bases in between. Germline V lookup: CDR1 SNHLY, CDR2 FYNNEI.